These 21 T cell receptor beta chains share one sample of origin, sequenced in a study of cytomegalovirus exposure and HLA in healthy donors. Primers included in the PCR were 60 Vbeta and 13 Jbeta primers. TCRdb keeps only in-frame clones here, not all; method: immunoSEQ multiplex PCR. The data show 150,000 to 200,000 clones, with roughly 81% seen just once and 4.8% held by the top ten. Specimen: PBMCs. The receptors were gathered from a girl aged 5-17 years in good health and CMV-seropositive.

V is TRBV11-3 and J is TRBJ2-7, with 8 bases lining up with TRBD1. V shed 4 bases and J 0 bases; nucleotides not matched to a gene: 5. The CDR3 sequence is 15 residues long. Germline V CDR1 and CDR2: SGHNT, YENEEA. The CDR3 protein is CASSSRQGSSYEQYF. The DNA of the CDR3 is TGTGCCAGCAGCTCCCGACAGGGGAGCTCCTACGAGCAGTACTTC.

J is TRBJ1-1 and V is TRBV2; weak D call: TRBD1 (6 bases). Looked up from germline, CDR1 is SNHLY and CDR2 is FYNNEI. With 3 bases removed from V and 4 bases from J, the gap between germline ends came to 15 bases. The CDR3 is 15 amino acids. The CDR3 DNA follows: TGTGCCAGCAGTGAGCCGGGGGGCGCATTCACTGAAGCTTTCTTT. Its translation: CASSEPGGAFTEAFF.

This chain links TRBV7-3 with TRBJ2-2, with D unresolved. Between the trimmed V and J ends, which lost 1 base and 4 bases, there was a span of 4 bases. The CDR3 extends over 13 amino acids. CDR1 and CDR2 from the germline V gene are SGHTA and FQGTGA. The CDR3 DNA reads TGTGCCAGCAGCTTAAGCGTCACCGGGGAGCTGTTTTTT. It specifies CASSLSVTGELFF.

V usage is TRBV10-2 and J usage is TRBJ1-1, with 8 positions matching TRBD1. Trimming removed 0 bases from V and 6 bases from J; junction bases left unmatched: 6. The CDR3 runs 15 residues. Germline CDR1 WSHSY, CDR2 SAAADI. CDR3 amino acids: CASSESYRGIAEAFF. CDR3 nucleotides: TGCGCCAGCAGTGAGTCGTACAGGGGGATCGCTGAAGCTTTCTTT.

This clone was seen only once. The chain employs TRBV6-6 and TRBJ2-1; D gene uncertain. The CDR3 runs to 14 residues. The germline CDR1 and CDR2 sequences are MNHNY and SVGAGI (reference sequence). Trimming removed 8 bases from V and 0 bases from J, with 11 bases in between. The CDR3 nucleotides are TGTGCCAGCTTACCCCTAAGCTCCTACAATGAGCAGTTCTTC. This sequence encodes CASLPLSSYNEQFF.

The count of this clone is one. The chain links TRBV5-1 to TRBJ1-1, with a tentative D call TRBD1 (6 bases). V dropped 5 bases and J dropped 4 bases, with 12 bases sitting between them. Germline assignment: CDR1 SGHRS and CDR2 YFSETQ. The CDR3 has 13 amino acids. CDR3 region: CASSNQGTTEAFF. As DNA, the CDR3 is TGCGCCAGCAGTAATCAGGGGACCACTGAAGCTTTCTTT.

The chain recombines TRBV4-2 with TRBJ1-5, with 7 bases fitting TRBD1. The ends lost 2 bases at V and 2 bases at J; junction bases unmatched: 18. The germline V gene encodes CDR1 LGHNA and CDR2 YNFKEQ. The CDR3 consists of 20 residues. CDR3 region: CASSQHPAVTGEWGNQPQHF. DNA of the CDR3: TGTGCCAGCAGCCAACATCCAGCAGTAACAGGGGAGTGGGGCAATCAGCCCCAGCATTTT.

The gene calls are TRBV6-5 and TRBJ1-4, with D possibly being TRBD1 (6 bases). The length of the CDR3 is 13 residues. The germline V and J ends were trimmed by 6 bases and 8 bases, with 13 bases remaining between them. Germline V CDR1 and CDR2: MNHEY, SVGAGI. The CDR3 region is CASRKDSREKLFF. CDR3 sequence (DNA): TGTGCCAGCAGGAAGGACAGTCGGGAAAAACTGTTTTTT.

The rearrangement joins TRBV27 to TRBJ1-2, with 8 bases fitting TRBD1. This CDR3 region has 13 residues. CDR1 and CDR2 (germline): MNHEY, SMNVEV (reference sequence). V lost 6 bases to trimming and J lost 4 bases; unmatched junction nucleotides: 4. CDR3 in DNA: TGTGCCAGCAGCAGGACAGGGCCCTATGGCTACACCTTC. Protein: CASSRTGPYGYTF.

The genes are TRBV5-5 and TRBJ2-3; a possible D gene is TRBD1 (6 bases). The CDR3 loop spans 15 amino acids. V was clipped by 0 bases and J by 4 bases, with 12 bases between them. Germline assignment: CDR1 SGHKS and CDR2 YYEKEE (reference sequence). The chain's CDR3 is CASSLAGRGPDTQYF. The CDR3 bases are TGTGCCAGCAGCTTGGCAGGCAGGGGTCCAGATACGCAGTATTTT.

Only one count was recorded for this clone. The junction differs from germline at one of its ends, possibly a read error. The J gene is TRBJ2-3, the V gene TRBV7-9; 13 nucleotides line up with TRBD2. The CDR3 is made up of 16 amino acids. From germline, CDR1 is SEHNR and CDR2 FQNEAQ (reference sequence). CDR3 loop: CSSPPPTSGGQDTQYF. The CDR3 nucleotides are TGTTCCAGCCCCCCCCCGACTAGCGGGGGGCAAGATACGCAGTATTTT.

The chain uses TRBV5-1 and TRBJ2-2; perhaps TRBD2 as D (5 bases). The CDR3 consists of 16 residues. Looked up from germline, CDR1 is SGHRS and CDR2 is YFSETQ. V shed 0 bases and J shed 1 base, with 10 bases lying between them. The CDR3 protein is CASSLVPAENTGELFF. The CDR3 coding sequence is TGCGCCAGCAGCTTGGTTCCAGCGGAGAACACCGGGGAGCTGTTTTTT.

The chain employs TRBV9 and TRBJ2-4; TRBD1 matches 9 bases. The germline V gene has CDR1 SGDLS and CDR2 YYNGEE. The junction had 2 bases not matched to a gene; V was cut back by 0 bases and J by 7 bases. This CDR3 has 14 amino acids. DNA for the CDR3: TGTGCCAGCAGCGTAGGCGACAGGGGGAACATTCAGTACTTC. Translated: CASSVGDRGNIQYF. Together with reference TRBV9 and TRBJ2-4, the CDR3 gives the full variable domain: DSGVTQTPKHLITATGQRVTLRCSPRSGDLSVYWYQQSLDQGLQFLIQYYNGEERAKGNILERFSAQQFPDLHSELNLSSLELGDSALYFCASSVGDRGNIQYFGAGTRLSVL.

The chain carries TRBV2 and TRBJ2-1, with 12 bases aligning to TRBD2. Trimming removed 7 bases from V and 10 bases from J; junction bases left unmatched: 8. CDR3 length: 14 amino acids. Germline V gene lookup returns CDR1 SNHLY and CDR2 FYNNEI. CDR3 residues: CASIGLAGKLEQFF. The CDR3 nucleotides read TGTGCCAGCATCGGACTAGCGGGGAAATTGGAGCAGTTCTTC.

The CDR3 DNA sequence: TGCGCCAGCAGCCAGGGGATAGGGACTATACAAGAGACCCAGTACTTC. It is translated as CASSQGIGTIQETQYF. This chain joins TRBV4-1 and TRBJ2-5, with 7 bases fitting TRBD2. CDR3 length equals 16 residues. The germline CDR1 and CDR2 sequences are MGHRA and YSYEKL. J gave up 2 bases and V 3 bases, and 9 bases lay outside the gene matches.

This clone was counted a single time. The chain joins TRBV2 to TRBJ1-1; 9 bases align to TRBD1. From germline, CDR1 is SNHLY and CDR2 FYNNEI. V shed 8 bases, J shed 6 bases, and the junction held 13 bases outside the gene matches. This CDR3 spans 15 amino acids. The CDR3 is CASLRTGTGWAEAFF. The CDR3 DNA reads as TGTGCCAGCTTACGCACTGGGACAGGGTGGGCTGAAGCTTTCTTT.

The rearrangement joins TRBV11-2 to TRBJ1-1; 7 nucleotides line up with TRBD1. The CDR3 is 19 amino acids. The germline V gene has CDR1 SGHAT and CDR2 FQNNGV. After removal of 4 bases from V and 3 bases from J, the junction contained 20 bases not matched to a gene. CDR3 loop: CASSSILPGTAPGDTEAFF. DNA of the CDR3: TGTGCCAGCAGCTCCATCCTTCCCGGGACAGCCCCCGGTGACACTGAAGCTTTCTTT.

V is TRBV7-2 and J is TRBJ1-1; tentatively, D is TRBD1 (6 bases). In germline, CDR1 is SGHTA, CDR2 FQGNSA. Trimming shortened V by 5 bases and J by 1 base, and 11 bases separated the two germline ends. The CDR3 loop spans 14 amino acids. The CDR3 nucleotides read TGTGCCAGCAGCCCGAGACAGGCGAACACTGAAGCTTTCTTT. It codes for CASSPRQANTEAFF.

The V gene is TRBV9, the J gene TRBJ2-5, with 12 nucleotides matching TRBD2. Losses at the gene ends were 4 bases for V and 2 bases for J; bases not matched to a gene: 9. The CDR3 loop spans 17 amino acids. Germline loops: CDR1 SGDLS, CDR2 YYNGEE. The CDR3 is CASSSHRTSGEQETQYF. Written as DNA, the CDR3 is TGTGCCAGCAGCTCTCATCGGACTAGCGGGGAACAAGAGACCCAGTACTTC.

The chain is built from TRBV4-2 and TRBJ2-7; 8 nucleotides match TRBD1. With V trimmed by 3 bases and J by 3 bases, 7 bases remained unmatched. In germline, CDR1 is LGHNA, CDR2 YNFKEQ. The CDR3 has 15 amino acids. This chain's CDR3 is CASSQGGQGYYEQYF. The CDR3 DNA follows: TGTGCCAGCAGCCAGGGTGGACAGGGCTACTACGAGCAGTACTTC.

This chain links TRBV7-2 with TRBJ1-4, with TRBD1 identical over 10 bases. Germline-derived CDR1 and CDR2 are SGHTA and FQGNSA. V trimming: 5 bases; J trimming: 8 bases; junction bases outside the gene matches: 11. The CDR3 sequence is 16 residues long. Written as DNA, the CDR3 is TGTGCCAGCAGCCTATCCAGGACAGGGGGGGTAGAAAAACTGTTTTTT. Its protein is CASSLSRTGGVEKLFF. Combining the CDR3 with reference TRBV7-2 and TRBJ1-4 gives the whole variable domain GAGVSQSPSNKVTEKGKDVELRCDPISGHTALYWYRQSLGQGLEFLIYFQGNSAPDKSGLPSDRFSAERTGGSVSTLTIQRTQQEDSAVYLCASSLSRTGGVEKLFFGSGTQLSVL.